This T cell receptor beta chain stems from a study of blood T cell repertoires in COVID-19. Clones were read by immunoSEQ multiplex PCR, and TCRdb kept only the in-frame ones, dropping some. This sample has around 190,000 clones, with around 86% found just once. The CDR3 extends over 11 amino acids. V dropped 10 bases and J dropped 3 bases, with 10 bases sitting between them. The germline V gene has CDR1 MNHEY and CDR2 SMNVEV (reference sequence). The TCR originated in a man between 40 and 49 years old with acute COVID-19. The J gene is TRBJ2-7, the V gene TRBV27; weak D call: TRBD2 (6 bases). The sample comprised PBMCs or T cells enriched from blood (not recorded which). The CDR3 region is CATLGGYEQYF. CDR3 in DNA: TGTGCCACCCTCGGGGGCTACGAGCAGTACTTC.